Presented here are 32 T cell receptor beta chains from one specimen sequenced in a study of molecular identifiers for immune sequencing clone quantification. MiXCR was run by TCRdb on the PCR reads, yielding one entry per CDR3 protein. This table has 85,000 to 90,000 distinct CDR3 sequences, about 23% appearing once. The sample was naive CD8+ T cells from blood, with Jurkat cell RNA spiked in. Subset described: FACS-sorted CD8+CD4-CCR7+CD45RA+ naive T cells. These receptors were taken from a human donor in good health. Some libraries in this study had Jurkat cell RNA spiked in.

The rearrangement uses TRBV27 and TRBJ1-3; D may be TRBD1 (5 bases). The ends were cut back, 4 bases at V and 3 bases at J, with 10 bases in the middle. From germline, CDR1 is MNHEY and CDR2 SMNVEV (reference sequence). The CDR3 sequence is 14 residues long. CDR3 region: CASSSGRDGNTIYF. Written as DNA, the CDR3 is TGTGCCAGCAGTTCCGGCAGGGATGGAAACACCATATATTTT.

This clonotype was recorded a few times. A much larger clonotype is one base distant, so this may be a read error. This sequence joins TRBV5-6 and TRBJ1-4; TRBD1 is a possible D gene (5 bases). The CDR3 is 14 residues long. CDR1 and CDR2 from the germline V gene are SGHDT and YYEEEE. CDR3 region: CASNLAKGDEKLFF. DNA of the CDR3: TGTGCCAGCAACTTGGCCAAAGGGGATGAAAAACTGTTTTTT.

The chain is built from TRBV9 and TRBJ2-1; the match to TRBD2 covers 8 bases. With 4 bases clipped from V and 4 bases from J, the junction kept 7 bases outside the gene matches. The V gene's germline CDR1 is SGDLS and CDR2 YYNGEE. CDR3 length equals 15 residues. CDR3 amino acids: CASSQSGSPYNEQFF. The DNA for the CDR3 is TGTGCCAGCAGCCAAAGCGGGAGCCCTTACAATGAGCAGTTCTTC.

The chain is built from TRBV7-2 and TRBJ2-1; perhaps TRBD1 as D (6 bases). The germline CDR1 and CDR2 sequences are SGHTA and FQGNSA. The CDR3 is made up of 14 amino acids. The germline V and J ends were trimmed by 2 bases and 7 bases, with 12 bases remaining between them. The CDR3: CASSLQGIGNEQFF. CDR3 coding DNA: TGTGCCAGCAGCTTACAGGGGATAGGGAATGAGCAGTTCTTC.

This clonotype was seen repeatedly, ten times or more. The V call is TRBV7-9, the J call TRBJ2-7; D call uncertain. In germline, CDR1 is SEHNR, CDR2 FQNEAQ (reference sequence). Trimming took off 5 bases at V and 5 bases at J, with 22 bases between the two ends. This CDR3 spans 16 amino acids. The chain's CDR3 is CASSPPWGTSIDEQYF. The CDR3 region has the DNA TGTGCCAGCAGCCCGCCTTGGGGTACATCGATCGACGAGCAGTACTTC.

This clonotype has only a few counts. This chain links TRBV10-3 with TRBJ2-7, with 7 bases identical to TRBD2. Germline V CDR1 and CDR2: ENHRY, SYGVKD. The J segment lost 4 bases and the V segment lost 6 bases, leaving 12 bases of the junction unmatched. The CDR3 contains 15 residues. DNA for the CDR3: TGTGCCATCAGGATCGGGGGGACGGGAATTTACGAGCAGTACTTC. Its protein is CAIRIGGTGIYEQYF.

This rearrangement joins TRBV7-9 to TRBJ1-5; 7 bases align to TRBD1. Germline CDR1 SEHNR, CDR2 FQNEAQ (reference sequence). V dropped 5 bases and J dropped 3; count of bases not matched to a gene: 7. The length of the CDR3 is 15 residues. The CDR3 region has the DNA TGTGCCAGCAGCCCACCAGGGGGGTCCAATCAGCCCCAGCATTTT. Its translation is CASSPPGGSNQPQHF.

This clonotype was recorded at least ten times. The chain combines TRBV29-1 with TRBJ2-3, with unresolved D. V dropped 5 bases and J dropped 0 bases, with 9 bases sitting between them. There are 13 residues in the CDR3. Looked up from germline, CDR1 is SQVTM and CDR2 is ANQGSEA. CDR3 nucleotides: TGCAGCGTTCTTCCCTTTAGCACAGATACGCAGTATTTT. Protein sequence: CSVLPFSTDTQYF.

As concerns this clonotype: Being one base from a much bigger clone, this may be a read error. The rearrangement links TRBV29-1 to TRBJ2-5; the D gene is possibly TRBD2 (6 bases). Trimming cost V 0 bases and J 5 bases, with 16 bases left between them. Germline loops: CDR1 SQVTM, CDR2 ANQGSEA. This CDR3 is 15 amino acids long. The CDR3 spells CSVEDPIAGTETQYF. The CDR3 DNA reads TGCAGCGTTGAAGATCCGATTGCGGGGACGGAGACCCAGTACTTC.

Of note for this clonotype: A read error may be the cause here, since a much bigger clone is one base away. This chain joins TRBV20-1 and TRBJ2-7; TRBD2 matches at 8 bases. Trimming removed 6 bases from V and 3 bases from J; junction bases left unmatched: 7. This CDR3 region has 13 residues. Per the germline V gene, CDR1 is DFQATT and CDR2 is SNEGSKA (reference sequence). The CDR3 DNA is TGCAGTGCCGGCGGGGGGACTATCTACGAGCAGTACTTC. This encodes CSAGGGTIYEQYF.

The V and J genes are TRBV6-1 and TRBJ2-3; 7 bases agree with TRBD2. Germline V gene data show CDR1 as MNHNS and CDR2 as SASEGT. There are 17 residues in the CDR3. Trimming removed 2 bases from V and 3 bases from J; junction bases left unmatched: 11. The CDR3 is CASSEIGGSVGTDTQYF. The CDR3 DNA reads as TGTGCCAGCAGTGAAATCGGGGGGAGTGTTGGAACAGATACGCAGTATTTT.

The chain recombines TRBV6-5 with TRBJ1-1; D not resolved. The CDR3 runs to 15 residues. CDR1 and CDR2 (germline): MNHEY, SVGAGI. The V end lost 0 bases, the J end lost 5 bases, and 13 bases lay between the germline ends. This CDR3 reads CASSYSMGGKTEAFF. Written as DNA, the CDR3 is TGTGCCAGCAGTTACTCGATGGGAGGGAAGACTGAAGCTTTCTTT.

This clonotype was seen at least ten times. The chain is built from TRBV4-3 and TRBJ2-5, with TRBD2 matching over 7 bases. Germline-derived CDR1 and CDR2 are LGHNA and YSLEER. Unmatched junction bases numbered 4, after V lost 0 bases and J lost 0 bases. This CDR3 is built from 16 residues. The CDR3 spells CASSQDSAGDQETQYF. CDR3 nucleotide sequence: TGCGCCAGCAGCCAAGATTCCGCGGGAGACCAAGAGACCCAGTACTTC.

This chain links TRBV3-1 with TRBJ2-7; 11 bases are shared with TRBD2. CDR1 is LGHDT, CDR2 YNNKEL, per germline (reference sequence). This CDR3 contains 18 residues. With V trimmed by 2 bases and J by 4 bases, 13 bases remained unmatched. CDR3 in amino acids: CASSQSGASGGPGYEQYF. For the CDR3, the DNA is TGTGCCAGCAGCCAATCCGGGGCTAGCGGGGGGCCGGGTTACGAGCAGTACTTC.

The J gene is TRBJ2-2, the V gene TRBV4-1; D gene unclear. V was trimmed by 3 bases and J by 7 bases, leaving 12 bases between them. In germline, CDR1 is MGHRA, CDR2 YSYEKL. The CDR3 runs to 14 residues. CDR3 bases: TGCGCCAGCAGCCATATGGAGAGAGGCGGGGAGCTGTTTTTT. Its translation is CASSHMERGGELFF.

The sample holds many counts of this clonotype. The rearrangement links TRBV7-9 to TRBJ2-3, with 9 bases aligning to TRBD2. There are 17 residues in the CDR3. The germline CDR1 and CDR2 sequences are SEHNR and FQNEAQ (reference sequence). V dropped 5 bases and J dropped 4; count of bases not matched to a gene: 13. DNA for the CDR3: TGTGCCAGCAGCCCCCCGACTAGCGGATATATGGCAGATACGCAGTATTTT. As protein: CASSPPTSGYMADTQYF.

This clonotype was observed many times. The genes are TRBV12-3 or TRBV12-4 and TRBJ2-3; TRBD2 is a possible D gene (6 bases). The CDR3 sequence is 14 residues long. The V gene lost 5 bases and the J gene lost 5 bases, with 14 bases spanning the gap. The CDR3 sequence: CASSAAGTVDTQYF. The CDR3 DNA follows: TGTGCCAGCAGTGCCGCGGGGACTGTAGATACGCAGTATTTT.

The table lists this clonotype with a few counts. As DNA, the CDR3 is TGTGCCTGGAGTGTACTGGCGGGAGGGCTCGAGCAGTACTTC. Its protein is CAWSVLAGGLEQYF. The chain has TRBV30 and TRBJ2-7, with 9 bases fitting TRBD2. CDR1 GTSNPN and CDR2 SVGIG come from the germline V gene (reference sequence). The CDR3 length is 14 residues. J lost 6 bases, V lost 0 bases, and 6 bases had no gene match.

This clonotype was recorded at least ten times. The chain joins TRBV7-9 to TRBJ2-5; no definite D call. CDR1 is SEHNR, CDR2 FQNEAQ, per germline (reference sequence). The CDR3 spans 16 residues. The ends were cut back, 4 bases at V and 4 bases at J, with 19 bases in the middle. The CDR3 sequence is CASSYELHDWRETQYF. The CDR3 DNA follows: TGTGCCAGCAGCTACGAGCTTCATGATTGGCGAGAGACCCAGTACTTC.

About this clonotype itself: A read error may be the cause here, since a much bigger clone is one base away. The chain couples TRBV6-5 to TRBJ2-7; D may correspond to TRBD1 or TRBD2 (5 bases each). The CDR3 contains 12 residues. The germline V gene encodes CDR1 MNHEY and CDR2 SVGAGI. The CDR3 protein is CVSSDVGDEQYF. The CDR3 nucleotides read TGTGTCAGCAGCGACGTGGGGGACGAGCAGTACTTC.

This clonotype was detected many times. The chain has TRBV28 and TRBJ1-5, with D maybe TRBD1 (5 bases). The V gene's germline CDR1 is MDHEN and CDR2 SYDVKM. The CDR3 is 15 residues long. V was shortened by 6 bases and J by 3 bases, with 15 bases between the two germline ends. CDR3 in amino acids: CASRSTQAVNQPQHF. The CDR3 DNA reads as TGTGCCAGCAGGAGCACACAGGCGGTCAATCAGCCCCAGCATTTT.

Only a few counts were recorded for this clonotype. The chain uses TRBV12-3 or TRBV12-4 and TRBJ1-5, with 9 nucleotides matching TRBD1. The CDR3 length is 14 residues. The J segment lost 7 bases and the V segment lost 4 bases, leaving 5 bases of the junction unmatched. The CDR3 reads CASSWTGADQPQHF. The CDR3 DNA sequence: TGTGCCAGCAGTTGGACAGGGGCGGACCAGCCCCAGCATTTT.

This clonotype was seen many times. The J gene is TRBJ1-1, the V gene TRBV7-9; TRBD1 is a possible D gene (5 bases). Germline V lookup: CDR1 SEHNR, CDR2 FQNEAQ (reference sequence). This CDR3 is built from 15 residues. Deletions cut 1 base from V and 1 base from J, with 10 bases between. The CDR3: CASSLGDRRNTEAFF. CDR3 sequence (DNA): TGTGCCAGCAGCTTAGGAGACAGAAGGAACACTGAAGCTTTCTTT.

This clonotype was seen many times. The chain carries TRBV28 and TRBJ2-3, with a weak D call TRBD1 (5 bases). The germline V gene encodes CDR1 MDHEN and CDR2 SYDVKM. This CDR3 has 19 amino acids. Trimming removed 5 bases at V and 3 bases at J, with 27 bases between. The CDR3 is CASSLESGIPKGRTDTQYF. CDR3 nucleotide sequence: TGTGCCAGCAGTCTCGAGTCAGGGATCCCAAAGGGGCGGACAGATACGCAGTATTTT.

This clonotype has a count of ten or more. The CDR3 bases are TGTGCCAGCAGCTTAGCAGGGTTTAGCAATCAGCCCCAGCATTTT. Translated: CASSLAGFSNQPQHF. The V gene is TRBV7-9, the J gene TRBJ1-5; D gene uncertain. CDR1 is SEHNR, CDR2 FQNEAQ, per germline (reference sequence). Trimming took off 0 bases at V and 0 bases at J, with 6 bases between the two ends. The CDR3 has 15 amino acids.

For this clonotype: This may arise from a read error, as a much more abundant clone is one base away. The CDR3 end shows no conserved phenylalanine or tryptophan, and so a read error is likely. The J gene is TRBJ1-1, the V gene TRBV7-6; D is uncertain. Germline V gene lookup returns CDR1 SGHVS and CDR2 FNYEAQ. This CDR3 spans 12 amino acids. V was trimmed by 8 bases and J by 0 bases, leaving 7 bases between them. The CDR3 is CASRHMNTEAFS. In DNA form, the CDR3 reads TGTGCCAGCCGCCATATGAACACTGAAGCTTTCTCT.

This clonotype was found many times. CDR3 protein: CASSSNSRGGGTEAFF. The CDR3 coding sequence is TGTGCCAGCAGCTCAAACTCAAGGGGGGGCGGCACTGAAGCTTTCTTT. This chain links TRBV5-4 with TRBJ1-1; the D gene is possibly TRBD1 (6 bases). Trimming shortened V by 3 bases and J by 4 bases, and 19 bases separated the two germline ends. This CDR3 has 16 amino acids. Germline V gene lookup returns CDR1 SGHNT and CDR2 YYREEE (reference sequence).

This clonotype has at least ten counts. This rearrangement joins TRBV7-2 to TRBJ2-3; possibly TRBD1 or TRBD2 for D (5 bases each). CDR1 and CDR2 from the germline V gene are SGHTA and FQGNSA. V was shortened by 3 bases and J by 6 bases, with 10 bases between the two germline ends. The CDR3 extends over 13 amino acids. CDR3 DNA sequence: TGTGCCAGCAGCTTCGAGGGGTCGGATACGCAGTATTTT. Translation gives CASSFEGSDTQYF.

V usage is TRBV19 and J usage is TRBJ1-2, with D hard to call. V was pared by 3 bases and J by 4 bases, with 9 bases between. From germline, CDR1 is LNHDA and CDR2 SQIVND (reference sequence). CDR3 size: 13 residues. The DNA for the CDR3 is TGTGCCAGTAGTATTCTTGGAAGCTATGGCTACACCTTC. Amino acid sequence: CASSILGSYGYTF.

The table lists this clonotype with a few counts. The chain uses TRBV5-1 and TRBJ2-3, with TRBD2 matching over 8 bases. The CDR3 is 17 residues long. Looked up from germline, CDR1 is SGHRS and CDR2 is YFSETQ. V lost 4 bases, J lost 2 bases, and 12 bases stayed unmatched. CDR3 protein: CASSPPSAGGPTDTQYF. CDR3 coding DNA: TGCGCCAGCAGCCCTCCCTCGGCGGGAGGCCCCACAGATACGCAGTATTTT.

Details on this clonotype: A much larger clone lies one base from this, so it may be a read error. The chain couples TRBV29-1 to TRBJ2-2; D perhaps matches TRBD2 (5 bases). The CDR3 extends over 15 amino acids. V was clipped by 2 bases and J by 3 bases, with 13 bases between them. From germline, CDR1 is SQVTM and CDR2 ANQGSEA. The CDR3 here is CSVELFQADTGELFF. In nucleotides, the CDR3 is TGCAGCGTTGAATTGTTCCAAGCGGACACCGGGGAGCTGTTTTTT.

This chain uses TRBV20-1 with TRBJ2-3, with 8 bases identical to TRBD2. V gave up 6 bases and J gave up 3 bases; unmatched junction bases: 11. The CDR3 spans 15 residues. Germline V CDR1 and CDR2: DFQATT, SNEGSKA (reference sequence). The CDR3 nucleotides are TGCAGTGCCCCCGGGCCGGGGGGGGGAACAGATACGCAGTATTTT. Translating it yields CSAPGPGGGTDTQYF.